The 31 T cell receptor beta chains below were found in one sample sequenced in a study of shared clonotypes between healthy human individuals. The method was immunoSEQ multiplex PCR; TCRdb's version includes in-frame clones alone and lacks a portion of them. This sample has more than 1 million clones, with about 80% found just once. Sequences were obtained from memory CD4+ T cells from PBMCs. Regarding subset: CD45RA-negative fraction. Receptor source: a man younger than 35 in good health. Some clones in this sample may be carry-over from other donors' samples.

The genes are TRBV7-2 and TRBJ1-1; no firm D call. Trimming pared 3 bases from V and 1 base from J, leaving 6 bases between. CDR3 length: 13 residues. Germline V gene sequence: CDR1 SGHTA, CDR2 FQGNSA. In DNA form, the CDR3 reads TGTGCCAGCAGCTTCAACAGGAACACTGAAGCTTTCTTT. Translating gives CASSFNRNTEAFF.

The chain carries TRBV6-1 and TRBJ1-2; D is uncertain. This CDR3 has 14 amino acids. V was cut by 0 bases and J by 4 bases, with 9 bases left in between. Germline V gives CDR1 MNHNS, CDR2 SASEGT. The CDR3 DNA sequence: TGTGCCAGCAGTGAAGCAGGACTGGTCTATGGCTACACCTTC. Translated, it gives CASSEAGLVYGYTF.

The chain recombines TRBV6-5 with TRBJ1-3; the match to TRBD1 covers 11 bases. Germline assignment: CDR1 MNHEY and CDR2 SVGAGI. The V segment lost 6 bases and the J segment 7 bases; nucleotides outside the gene matches: 5. CDR3 length: 14 residues. This chain's CDR3 is CASSLGTGGNTIYF. CDR3 coding DNA: TGTGCCAGCAGCCTTGGGACAGGGGGGAACACCATATATTTT.

The chain combines TRBV28 with TRBJ1-2; 7 nucleotides agree with TRBD1. Germline loops: CDR1 MDHEN, CDR2 SYDVKM. CDR3 length equals 14 residues. Germline trimming cut 4 bases from V and 2 bases from J; bases unmatched to any gene: 4. In DNA, the CDR3 is TGTGCCAGCAGTTGGGTACAGGGGAACTATGGCTACACCTTC. It yields the protein CASSWVQGNYGYTF.

This clone was observed once. The V call is TRBV2, the J call TRBJ2-2; 7 positions agree with TRBD2. After removal of 8 bases from V and 1 base from J, the junction contained 1 base not matched to a gene. Germline-derived CDR1 and CDR2 are SNHLY and FYNNEI. This CDR3 region has 13 residues. CDR3 sequence reads: CASQRENTGELFF. DNA of the CDR3: TGTGCCAGCCAGCGGGAGAACACCGGGGAGCTGTTTTTT.

The J gene is TRBJ2-3, the V gene TRBV4-2; D unresolved. Germline-derived CDR1 and CDR2 are LGHNA and YNFKEQ. Trimming shortened V by 3 bases and J by 4 bases, and 11 bases separated the two germline ends. The CDR3 spans 14 residues. The chain's CDR3 is CASSHYRPPDTQYF. For the CDR3, the DNA is TGTGCCAGCAGCCATTACCGACCCCCAGATACGCAGTATTTT.

V usage is TRBV2 and J usage is TRBJ2-7; D perhaps matches TRBD2 (7 bases). Trimming cost V 6 bases and J 0 bases, with 12 bases left between them. Germline assignment: CDR1 SNHLY and CDR2 FYNNEI. The CDR3 is 14 amino acids. The CDR3 DNA follows: TGTGCCAGCAGGGGGGGGACATACTCCTACGAGCAGTACTTC. Translated, it gives CASRGGTYSYEQYF.

The chain is built from TRBV28 and TRBJ1-1, with 7 bases matching TRBD1. The germline gives CDR1 MDHEN, CDR2 SYDVKM. The J segment lost 4 bases and the V segment lost 7 bases, leaving 12 bases of the junction unmatched. This CDR3 is built from 15 residues. The CDR3 DNA reads as TGTGCCAGCACCTCCTCGACAGGGAGGGGCACTGAAGCTTTCTTT. It specifies CASTSSTGRGTEAFF.

This chain connects TRBV6-5 to TRBJ2-2, with D unresolved. The germline CDR1 and CDR2 sequences are MNHEY and SVGAGI. The length of the CDR3 is 13 residues. Trimming shortened V by 0 bases and J by 10 bases, and 9 bases separated the two germline ends. This CDR3 is CASSYSLKEELFF. As DNA, the CDR3 is TGTGCCAGCAGTTACTCGCTAAAAGAGGAGCTGTTTTTT.

CDR3 bases: TGTGCCAGCAGCAAAGCTGTAAAGGGACTAATTTACACTGAAGCTTTCTTT. This codes for CASSKAVKGLIYTEAFF. V gene TRBV21-1 combines with J gene TRBJ1-1. TRBV21-1 is described as a pseudogene. CDR3 size: 17 residues.

Concerning this clone itself: Other nucleotide sequences from this sample produce the same CDR3. The rearrangement joins TRBV15 to TRBJ1-2; 7 bases are shared with TRBD1. The CDR3 is 14 amino acids. Looked up from germline, CDR1 is LNHNV and CDR2 is YYDKDF (reference sequence). The trim removed 3 bases at V and 4 bases at J, leaving 5 bases unmatched. The CDR3 sequence: CATSRGDRAYGYTF. The DNA for the CDR3 is TGTGCCACCAGCAGGGGAGACAGGGCCTATGGCTACACCTTC.

The chain combines TRBV5-4 with TRBJ2-7, with TRBD2 matching 13 bases. J was trimmed by 5 bases and V by 4 bases; bases with no gene match: 9. Germline CDR1 SGHNT, CDR2 YYREEE (reference sequence). CDR3 length: 16 amino acids. The DNA for the CDR3 is TGTGCCAGCAGCGTCCGACTAGCGGGAGGTCCCAACGAGCAGTACTTC. This encodes CASSVRLAGGPNEQYF. Combining the CDR3 with reference TRBV5-4 and TRBJ2-7 gives the whole variable domain ETGVTQSPTHLIKTRGQQVTLRCSSQSGHNTVSWYQQALGQGPQFIFQYYREEENGRGNFPPRFSGLQFPNYSSELNVNALELDDSALYLCASSVRLAGGPNEQYFGPGTRLTVT.

The V gene is TRBV28, the J gene TRBJ1-6; a weak D match, TRBD1 (6 bases). The CDR3 covers 15 residues. Per the germline V gene, CDR1 is MDHEN and CDR2 is SYDVKM. The V and J ends lost 6 bases and 5 bases respectively, with 14 bases between them. The CDR3 loop reads CASSLLGADNSPLHF. The DNA for the CDR3 is TGTGCCAGCAGCCTGCTGGGGGCCGATAATTCACCCCTCCACTTT.

The rearrangement links TRBV30 to TRBJ2-1; no firm D call. Germline V gene data show CDR1 as GTSNPN and CDR2 as SVGIG (reference sequence). The CDR3 spans 12 residues. V lost 4 bases, J lost 5 bases, and 9 bases lay in between. DNA for the CDR3: TGTGCCTGGATTCCCAGAAACAATGAGCAGTTCTTC. It is translated as CAWIPRNNEQFF.

The chain uses TRBV11-2 and TRBJ2-1; 12 bases fit TRBD2. Germline V CDR1 and CDR2: SGHAT, FQNNGV. The CDR3 loop spans 17 amino acids. Losses at the gene ends were 1 base for V and 8 bases for J; bases not matched to a gene: 9. The CDR3 nucleotides read TGTGCCAGCAGCTTAGTTCCCCCTAGCGGGAGGGCCGATGAGCAGTTCTTC. This gives the protein CASSLVPPSGRADEQFF. Combining the CDR3 with reference TRBV11-2 and TRBJ2-1 gives the whole variable domain EAGVAQSPRYKIIEKRQSVAFWCNPISGHATLYWYQQILGQGPKLLIQFQNNGVVDDSQLPKDRFSAERLKGVDSTLKIQPAKLEDSAVYLCASSLVPPSGRADEQFFGPGTRLTVL.

In this sample, this clone turned up many times. Different DNA sequences within this sample yield the same CDR3. The J gene is TRBJ1-1, the V gene TRBV29-1; D is uncertain. Trimming removed 4 bases from V and 1 base from J, with 10 bases in between. Germline V gene lookup returns CDR1 SQVTM and CDR2 ANQGSEA. The CDR3 consists of 13 residues. The chain's CDR3 is CSVAEGTNTEAFF. CDR3 nucleotides: TGCAGCGTTGCTGAGGGAACGAACACTGAAGCTTTCTTT.

The chain joins TRBV10-1 to TRBJ2-3, with TRBD2 matching over 15 bases. The CDR3 sequence is 17 residues long. Germline values: CDR1 WNHNN, CDR2 SYGVQD (reference sequence). V lost 0 bases, J lost 6 bases, and 4 bases stayed unmatched. This CDR3 reads CASSESRTSGRADTQYF. CDR3 DNA sequence: TGCGCCAGCAGTGAGTCAAGGACTAGCGGGAGGGCCGATACGCAGTATTTT.

The genes are TRBV5-5 and TRBJ2-2; no firm D call. Looked up from germline, CDR1 is SGHKS and CDR2 is YYEKEE (reference sequence). V lost 0 bases and J 1 base, leaving 7 bases between the germline ends. The CDR3 length is 15 residues. The CDR3 coding sequence is TGTGCCAGCAGCTTGGGACTCGGGAACACCGGGGAGCTGTTTTTT. Protein sequence: CASSLGLGNTGELFF.

DNA for the CDR3: TGTGCCAGCAGCCAAGATCCTTCTGGGGACACCATATATTTT. It codes for CASSQDPSGDTIYF. The J gene is TRBJ1-3, the V gene TRBV4-2; D uncertain. The CDR3 is 14 residues long. Germline CDR1 is LGHNA and CDR2 is YNFKEQ. Trimming left V 0 bases short and J 8 bases short, with 11 bases between.

CDR3 sequence reads: CASSEAQQGIRDEQYF. The CDR3 DNA reads as TGTGCCAGCAGTGAAGCGCAACAGGGAATCCGGGACGAGCAGTACTTC. The chain employs TRBV6-1 and TRBJ2-7, with D possibly matching TRBD1 (6 bases). Trimming stripped 0 bases from V and 5 bases from J, with 17 bases between. This CDR3 spans 16 amino acids. Germline V gene data show CDR1 as MNHNS and CDR2 as SASEGT.

The J gene is TRBJ1-4, the V gene TRBV29-1; D is ambiguous. Deletions cut 6 bases from V and 5 bases from J, with 13 bases between. CDR3 length: 13 amino acids. In germline, CDR1 is SQVTM, CDR2 ANQGSEA. CDR3 sequence: CSVPGKANEKLFF. DNA of the CDR3: TGCAGCGTGCCCGGGAAGGCGAATGAAAAACTGTTTTTT.

J is TRBJ2-7 and V is TRBV27; 11 nucleotides align to TRBD1. The CDR3 covers 15 residues. Germline loops: CDR1 MNHEY, CDR2 SMNVEV (reference sequence). The ends lost 8 bases at V and 5 bases at J; junction bases unmatched: 11. The DNA for the CDR3 is TGTGCCAGCTCGCTAAGGGGACAGGGGGTCCACGAGCAGTACTTC. Translating gives CASSLRGQGVHEQYF.

The chain links TRBV27 to TRBJ2-4; the match to TRBD2 covers 12 bases. CDR3 size: 21 residues. V lost 3 bases to trimming and J lost 3 bases; unmatched junction nucleotides: 18. Germline CDR1 MNHEY, CDR2 SMNVEV (reference sequence). The CDR3 here is CASSFHIGRLAGGWDKNIQYF. The DNA for the CDR3 is TGTGCCAGCAGTTTCCACATAGGGAGGCTAGCGGGAGGGTGGGACAAAAACATTCAGTACTTC.

Worth noting for this clone: Since a much larger clone is just one base distant, this may be a read error. V usage is TRBV5-2 and J usage is TRBJ1-1. TRBV5-2 is a recognized pseudogene. This CDR3 has 15 residues. In nucleotides, the CDR3 is TGTGCCAGCACCTCCGGGGCGGCCCAGAACACTGAAGCTTTCTTT. Protein sequence: CASTSGAAQNTEAFF.

Comment on this clone: Other DNA sequences in the same sample also yield this CDR3. The rearrangement uses TRBV28 and TRBJ1-1; D perhaps matches TRBD1 (6 bases). V lost 4 bases and J 1 base, leaving 10 bases between the germline ends. CDR3 length: 14 residues. The germline gives CDR1 MDHEN, CDR2 SYDVKM. The CDR3, as DNA: TGTGCCAGCAGTTCAACAGGGCGGAACACTGAAGCTTTCTTT. It specifies CASSSTGRNTEAFF.

This clone was recorded many times. The V gene is TRBV5-1, the J gene TRBJ2-2; either TRBD1 or TRBD2 may supply D (6 bases each). The CDR3 totals 14 residues. Germline V gene lookup returns CDR1 SGHRS and CDR2 YFSETQ. Trimming left V 5 bases short and J 6 bases short, with 14 bases between. The CDR3 reads CASSPGEVPGELFF. The CDR3 nucleotides are TGCGCCAGCAGTCCAGGGGAGGTCCCCGGGGAGCTGTTTTTT.

The chain links TRBV11-2 to TRBJ1-2, with D tentatively TRBD1 (5 bases). V lost 2 bases, J lost 7 bases, and 14 bases lay in between. Germline V lookup: CDR1 SGHAT, CDR2 FQNNGV. The length of the CDR3 is 14 residues. CDR3 DNA sequence: TGTGCCAGCAGCTTACATGGAGGGGTCGGTGGCTACACCTTC. It translates to CASSLHGGVGGYTF.

The chain joins TRBV19 to TRBJ2-3, with TRBD2 identical over 11 bases. CDR3 length: 15 residues. CDR1 and CDR2 (germline): LNHDA, SQIVND (reference sequence). The V gene end was trimmed by 7 bases and the J gene end by 3 bases; junction bases not matched to a gene: 6. DNA for the CDR3: TGTGCCAGTAATTTAGCGGGAGGGCCGACAGATACGCAGTATTTT. Translated: CASNLAGGPTDTQYF.

V usage is TRBV5-6 and J usage is TRBJ2-1; 8 bases align to TRBD2. The CDR3 length is 17 residues. Trimming removed 2 bases from V and 8 bases from J; junction bases left unmatched: 15. Germline CDR1 reads SGHDT; CDR2 reads YYEEEE. The CDR3 reads CASSFFPSSGSMYEQFF. The CDR3 coding sequence is TGTGCCAGCAGCTTCTTCCCCTCCAGCGGGAGTATGTATGAGCAGTTCTTC.

This clone came up once. The chain employs TRBV5-8 and TRBJ2-7, with TRBD1 matching over 8 bases. This CDR3 has 15 residues. V gave up 1 base and J gave up 7 bases; unmatched junction bases: 10. CDR1 is SGHTS and CDR2 is YDEGEE in the germline V gene. This CDR3 is CASSLRTGYMGEQYF. In nucleotides, the CDR3 is TGTGCCAGCAGCTTGAGGACAGGGTACATGGGAGAGCAGTACTTC.

This sequence joins TRBV5-1 and TRBJ2-7; TRBD1 agrees at 7 bases. With 5 bases clipped from V and 2 bases from J, the junction kept 10 bases outside the gene matches. Looked up from germline, CDR1 is SGHRS and CDR2 is YFSETQ. This CDR3 comprises 15 residues. The CDR3 DNA follows: TGCGCCAGCAGGAATCCGGGACAGCAACCCTACGAGCAGTACTTC. Translation: CASRNPGQQPYEQYF.